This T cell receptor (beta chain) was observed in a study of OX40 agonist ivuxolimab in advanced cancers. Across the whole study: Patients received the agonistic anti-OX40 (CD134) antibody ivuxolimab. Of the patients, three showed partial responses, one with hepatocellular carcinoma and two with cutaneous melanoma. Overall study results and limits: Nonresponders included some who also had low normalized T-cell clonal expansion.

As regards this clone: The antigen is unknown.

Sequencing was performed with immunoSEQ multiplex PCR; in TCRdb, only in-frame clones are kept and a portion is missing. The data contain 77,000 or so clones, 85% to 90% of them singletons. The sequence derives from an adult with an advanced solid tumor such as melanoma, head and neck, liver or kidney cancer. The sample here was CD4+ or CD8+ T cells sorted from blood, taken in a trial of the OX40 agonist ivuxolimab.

CDR3 region: CASSLSERAPNSPLHF. The CDR3 DNA follows: TGTGCCAGCAGTTTATCGGAACGAGCCCCTAATTCACCCCTCCACTTT. The chain employs TRBV27 and TRBJ1-6; D unclear. Germline V gene data show CDR1 as MNHEY and CDR2 as SMNVEV (reference sequence). V lost 0 bases and J lost 6, with 12 bases in between. The CDR3 is 16 residues long.